This T cell receptor (beta chain) was profiled in a study of T cell responses to AZD1222 COVID-19 vaccine. Study-wide results and caveats: AZD1222 recipients seropositive at baseline numbered only 5 to 7. Spike-specific TCRs gained breadth and depth after people received two AZD1222 doses.

The data were produced by immunoSEQ multiplex PCR, yet TCRdb's version contains in-frame clones alone and is incomplete. Among roughly 160,000 clones, roughly nine tenths were seen once, and the ten largest hold around 1.3%. The study pooled second doses at about 4 or about 12 weeks. Losses at the gene ends were 4 bases for V and 5 bases for J; bases not matched to a gene: 4. The CDR3 runs to 14 residues. Looked up from germline, CDR1 is MNHEY and CDR2 is SVGEGT. This clone has just one count. Its specificity is not known. The source material was peripheral blood, sampled 28 days after the second AZD1222 dose. The sequence derives from an adult who received the AZD1222 COVID-19 vaccine. The genes are TRBV6-2 or TRBV6-3 and TRBJ1-5; 8 nucleotides agree with TRBD1. This chain's CDR3 is CASSFRDRHQPQHF. CDR3 DNA sequence: TGTGCCAGCAGTTTTCGGGACAGGCATCAGCCCCAGCATTTT.